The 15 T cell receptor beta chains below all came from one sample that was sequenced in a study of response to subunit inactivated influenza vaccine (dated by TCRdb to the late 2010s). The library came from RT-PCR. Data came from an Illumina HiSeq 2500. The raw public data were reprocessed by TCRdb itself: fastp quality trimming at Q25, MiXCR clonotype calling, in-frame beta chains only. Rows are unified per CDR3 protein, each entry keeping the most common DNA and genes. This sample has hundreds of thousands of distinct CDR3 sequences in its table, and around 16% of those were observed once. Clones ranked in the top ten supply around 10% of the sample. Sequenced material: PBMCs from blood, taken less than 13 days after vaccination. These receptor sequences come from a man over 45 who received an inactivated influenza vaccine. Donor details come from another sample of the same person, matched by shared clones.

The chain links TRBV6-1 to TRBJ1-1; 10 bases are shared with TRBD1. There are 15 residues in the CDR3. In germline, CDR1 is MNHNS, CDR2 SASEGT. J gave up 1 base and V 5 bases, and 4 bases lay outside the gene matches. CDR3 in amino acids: CASSPRDRGNTEAFF. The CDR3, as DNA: TGTGCCAGCAGTCCCCGGGACAGGGGGAACACTGAAGCTTTCTTT.

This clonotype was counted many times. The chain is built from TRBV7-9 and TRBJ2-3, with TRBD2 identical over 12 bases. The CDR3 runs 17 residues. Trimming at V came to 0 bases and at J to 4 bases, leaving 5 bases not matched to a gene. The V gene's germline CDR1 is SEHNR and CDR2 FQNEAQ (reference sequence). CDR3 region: CASSLARLAGASDTQYF. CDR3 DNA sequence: TGTGCCAGCAGCTTAGCGCGACTAGCGGGGGCCTCAGATACGCAGTATTTT. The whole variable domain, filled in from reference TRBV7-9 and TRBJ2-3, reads DTGVSQNPRHKITKRGQNVTFRCDPISEHNRLYWYRQTLGQGPEFLTYFQNEAQLEKSRLLSDRFSAERPKGSFSTLEIQRTEQGDSAMYLCASSLARLAGASDTQYFGPGTRLTVL.

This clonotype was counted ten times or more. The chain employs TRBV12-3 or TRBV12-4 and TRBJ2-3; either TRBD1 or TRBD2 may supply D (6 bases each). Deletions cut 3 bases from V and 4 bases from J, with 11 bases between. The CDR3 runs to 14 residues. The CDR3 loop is CASSFGGRSDTQYF. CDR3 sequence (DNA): TGTGCCAGCAGTTTCGGGGGCAGGTCAGATACGCAGTATTTT.

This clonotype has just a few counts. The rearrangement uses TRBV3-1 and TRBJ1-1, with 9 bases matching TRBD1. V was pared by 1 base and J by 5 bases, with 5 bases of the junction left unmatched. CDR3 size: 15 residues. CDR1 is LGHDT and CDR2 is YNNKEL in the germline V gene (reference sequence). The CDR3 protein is CASSQGSDRGTEAFF. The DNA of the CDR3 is TGTGCCAGCAGCCAAGGGTCTGACAGGGGGACTGAAGCTTTCTTT.

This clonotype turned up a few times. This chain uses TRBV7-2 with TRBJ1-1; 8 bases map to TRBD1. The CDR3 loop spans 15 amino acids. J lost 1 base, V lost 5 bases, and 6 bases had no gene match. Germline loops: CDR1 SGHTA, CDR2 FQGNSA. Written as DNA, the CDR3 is TGTGCCAGCAGCCCAAGGGGGACAGGGAACACTGAAGCTTTCTTT. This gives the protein CASSPRGTGNTEAFF.

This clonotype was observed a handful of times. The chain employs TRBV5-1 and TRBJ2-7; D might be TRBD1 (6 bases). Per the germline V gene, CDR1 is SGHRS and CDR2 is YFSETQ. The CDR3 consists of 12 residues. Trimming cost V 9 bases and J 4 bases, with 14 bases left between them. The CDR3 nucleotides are TGCGCCACCGACAGGCCTTCTTACGAGCAGTACTTC. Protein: CATDRPSYEQYF. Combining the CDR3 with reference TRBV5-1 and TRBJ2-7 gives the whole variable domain KAGVTQTPRYLIKTRGQQVTLSCSPISGHRSVSWYQQTPGQGLQFLFEYFSETQRNKGNFPGRFSGRQFSNSRSEMNVSTLELGDSALYLCATDRPSYEQYFGPGTRLTVT.

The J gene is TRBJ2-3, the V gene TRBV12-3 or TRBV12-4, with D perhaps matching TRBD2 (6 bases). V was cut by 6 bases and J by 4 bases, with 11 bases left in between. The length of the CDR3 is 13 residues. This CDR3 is CASSTWGADTQYF. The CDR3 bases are TGTGCCAGCAGCACCTGGGGGGCAGATACGCAGTATTTT.

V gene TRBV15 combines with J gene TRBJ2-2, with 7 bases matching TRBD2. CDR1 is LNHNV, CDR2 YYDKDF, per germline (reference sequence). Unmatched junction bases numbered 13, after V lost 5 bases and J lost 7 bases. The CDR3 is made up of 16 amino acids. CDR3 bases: TGTGCCACCAGCCCCGGCGGGAGAGGCTTAGGCGGGGAGCTGTTTTTT. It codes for CATSPGGRGLGGELFF.

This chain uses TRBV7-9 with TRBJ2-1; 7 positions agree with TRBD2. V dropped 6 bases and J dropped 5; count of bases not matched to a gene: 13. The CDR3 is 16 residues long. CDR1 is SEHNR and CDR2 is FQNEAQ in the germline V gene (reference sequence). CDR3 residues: CASSLTSLSLNNEQFF. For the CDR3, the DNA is TGTGCCAGCAGTTTGACTAGCTTGTCGTTGAACAATGAGCAGTTCTTC.

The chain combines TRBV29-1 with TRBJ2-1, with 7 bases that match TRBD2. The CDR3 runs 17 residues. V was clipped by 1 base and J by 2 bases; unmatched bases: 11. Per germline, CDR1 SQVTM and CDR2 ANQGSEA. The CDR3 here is CSVEVIGRESAYNEQFF. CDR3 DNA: TGCAGCGTTGAAGTTATCGGGCGGGAGAGCGCCTACAATGAGCAGTTCTTC.

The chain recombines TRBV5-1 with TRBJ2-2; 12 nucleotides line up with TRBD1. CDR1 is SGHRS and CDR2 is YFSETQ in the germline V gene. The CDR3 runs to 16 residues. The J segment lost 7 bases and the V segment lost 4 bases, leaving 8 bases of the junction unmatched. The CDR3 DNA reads TGCGCCAGCAGCCCAGGGACAGGGGGCGTCGTCGGGGAGCTGTTTTTT. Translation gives CASSPGTGGVVGELFF.

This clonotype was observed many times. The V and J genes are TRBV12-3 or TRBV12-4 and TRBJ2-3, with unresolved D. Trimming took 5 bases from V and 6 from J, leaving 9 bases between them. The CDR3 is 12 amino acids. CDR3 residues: CASSPDRDTQYF. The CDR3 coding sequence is TGTGCCAGCAGTCCCGACCGGGATACGCAGTATTTT.

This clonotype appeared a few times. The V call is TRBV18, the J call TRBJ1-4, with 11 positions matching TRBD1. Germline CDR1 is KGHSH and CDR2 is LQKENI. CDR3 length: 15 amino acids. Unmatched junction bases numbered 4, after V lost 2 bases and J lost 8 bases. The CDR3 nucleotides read TGTGCCAGCTCACCAGGGACAGGGGGGTACGAAAAACTGTTTTTT. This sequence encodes CASSPGTGGYEKLFF.

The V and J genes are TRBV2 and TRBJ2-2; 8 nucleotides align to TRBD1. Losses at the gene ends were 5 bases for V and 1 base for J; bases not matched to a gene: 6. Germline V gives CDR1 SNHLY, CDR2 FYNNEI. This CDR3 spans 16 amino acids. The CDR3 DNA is TGTGCCAGCAGTTTTGGACAGGGCCTGAACACCGGGGAGCTGTTTTTT. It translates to CASSFGQGLNTGELFF.

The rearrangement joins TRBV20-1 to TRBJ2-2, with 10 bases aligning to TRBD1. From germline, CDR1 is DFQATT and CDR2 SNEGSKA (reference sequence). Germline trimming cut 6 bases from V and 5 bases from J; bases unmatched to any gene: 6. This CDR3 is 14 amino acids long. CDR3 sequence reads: CSAIDRGLTGELFF. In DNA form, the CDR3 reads TGCAGTGCCATCGACAGGGGGCTAACCGGGGAGCTGTTTTTT.